This is a list of T cell receptor beta chains from one sample in a study of shared clonotypes between healthy human individuals. Method: immunoSEQ multiplex PCR; TCRdb's copy keeps in-frame clones and lacks some. In the table there are about 1.1 million clones, approximately 78% of which are singletons. The specimen sequenced was memory CD4+ T cells from PBMCs. These receptors all come from a man between 18 and 29 years old in good health. Some clones in this sample may be carry-over from other donors' samples. Each CDR3 is given with its conserved first and last residue. Each record gives: CDR3 protein, CDR3 DNA, V gene, J gene, D gene, clone size, CDR3 length. The D gene is left open where the match is weak. Expanded clones are given a class, and other clones once, few, many or no size at all.

CASSPPGFRTDTQYF	TGTGCCAGCAGCCCCCCGGGGTTTCGCACAGATACGCAGTATTTT	TRBV11-2	TRBJ2-3	NA	NA	15
CASSLNAGSSYEQYF	TGCGCCAGCAGCTTGAACGCGGGAAGCTCCTACGAGCAGTACTTC	TRBV5-1	TRBJ2-7	NA	NA	15
CASSSVDRANTEAFF	TGTGCCAGCAGCTCCGTAGACAGGGCCAACACTGAAGCTTTCTTT	TRBV11-2	TRBJ1-1	TRBD1	NA	15
CASSLAEQETQYF	TGTGCCAGCAGCTTAGCGGAGCAAGAGACCCAGTACTTC	TRBV11-2	TRBJ2-5	NA	NA	13
CASSIPRATEAFF	TGTGCCAGTAGTATACCCCGGGCTACTGAAGCTTTCTTT	TRBV19	TRBJ1-1	NA	NA	13
CASSPSRVEAFF	TGTGCCAGCAGTCCCAGCAGAGTGGAAGCTTTCTTT	TRBV6-6	TRBJ1-1	NA	NA	12
CASSQPPGLATYNEQFF	TGCGCCAGCAGCCAACCGCCGGGACTAGCTACCTACAATGAGCAGTTCTTC	TRBV4-1	TRBJ2-1	TRBD2	NA	17
CASSDFLDQGDTQYF	TGTGCCAGCAGTGATTTCCTCGACCAGGGGGATACGCAGTATTTT	TRBV6-1	TRBJ2-3	NA	few	15
CASSAGGVTDTQYF	TGCGCCAGCAGCGCCGGCGGGGTGACAGATACGCAGTATTTT	TRBV5-1	TRBJ2-3	NA	NA	14
CASSVGAQAYEQYF	TGTGCCAGCAGTGTGGGCGCCCAAGCCTACGAGCAGTACTTC	TRBV6-1	TRBJ2-7	NA	NA	14
CASRPTGTGVTEAFF	TGTGCCAGCAGGCCGACAGGGACAGGGGTCACTGAAGCTTTCTTT	TRBV11-2	TRBJ1-1	TRBD1	NA	15
CASSLAGVGVNEQFF	TGCGCCAGCAGCTTGGCGGGTGTGGGGGTCAATGAGCAGTTCTTC	TRBV5-1	TRBJ2-1	NA	NA	15
CASRQTGGRYGYTF	TGTGCCAGCAGACAGACAGGGGGCAGATATGGCTACACCTTC	TRBV6-5	TRBJ1-2	TRBD1	NA	14
CSVAGGGTEAFF	TGCAGCGTTGCGGGGGGCGGCACTGAAGCTTTCTTT	TRBV29-1	TRBJ1-1	NA	NA	12